Listed below are T cell receptor beta chains from one sample, sequenced in a study of STAT5B mutations in CD4+ large granular lymphocyte leukemia. The protocol was immunoSEQ multiplex PCR, while the TCRdb copy is restricted to in-frame clones and leaves out a portion. The sample shows over 30,000 clones, approximately 82% of them seen only once. Sequencing was carried out using CD4+ T cells from blood buffy coats. These TCRs come from a human donor in good health. CDR3s leave out the opening cysteine and the closing phenylalanine or tryptophan. A row's size may be missing; if present it is once, few, many or a size class.

V,length,size,CDR3
TRBV7-2,12,NA,ASSSVTDSQPQH
TRBV14,14,few,ASSQVGWVMNTEAF
TRBV7-2,11,NA,ASSLARQGPQY
TRBV7-8,15,NA,ASSLVAGQTSGNTIY
TRBV27,9,NA,ATLWDTEAF
TRBV19,13,NA,ASSRVGSGPYEQY
TRBV7-2,14,NA,ASSLVSWYGGETQY
TRBV19,11,NA,ASSPEGRDEQF
TRBV19,13,NA,ASFGTGSSTDTQY
TRBV5-1,15,NA,ASSLVGQGRNTGELF
TRBV18,12,NA,ASSLQAEDSPLH
TRBV19,17,NA,ASSLQGTGLARNSYEQY
TRBV21-1,11,NA,ASSQGLPYEQY
TRBV11-2,14,NA,ASSPVGRGGTGELF
TRBV6-1,12,NA,ASSDVWLNEKLF
TRBV27,13,NA,ASSLVGGGGNTIY
TRBV7-2,11,once,ASSSTWGNTIY
TRBV4-1,14,NA,ASSQVGRARHNEQF
TRBV2,14,once,ASRSQGFLAKNIQY
TRBV14,13,NA,ASSQVGGAWDTQY
TRBV11-2,11,NA,ASSFTGGNEQF
TRBV7-9,11,NA,ASSLAPIETQY
TRBV18,11,NA,ASSEQGGYGYT
TRBV19,12,NA,ASSVRTGNEKLF
TRBV7-2,11,NA,ASSDAVGAGYT
TRBV5-1,12,NA,ASSLEETRNTIY
TRBV4-1,13,NA,ASSQVPAGWETQY
TRBV4-1,13,once,ASRRGLAESYEQY
TRBV15,14,NA,ATSRVGGGYYNEQF
TRBV29-1,11,NA,SVSGASKGEQY
TRBV7-2,13,few,ASSTAGVSYNEQF
TRBV7-3,11,few,ASSLTRQAQAF
TRBV2,14,NA,ASSVSLVSGGETQY
TRBV2,10,few,ASKISYNEQF
TRBV7-2,14,NA,ASSKRTGALDSPLH
TRBV4-3,12,NA,ASSQARASYEQY